The 15 T cell receptor beta chains presented below share a single source sample, sequenced in a study of cytomegalovirus exposure and HLA in healthy donors. PCR involved 60 Vbeta and 13 Jbeta primers. Data came from immunoSEQ multiplex PCR; TCRdb stores just in-frame clones and leaves some out. The sample consists of around 130,000 clones, over 70% of them appearing once. The sample was PBMCs. Source of these receptors: a young man in good health and CMV-seronegative.

The rearrangement links TRBV25-1 to TRBJ1-4; the match to TRBD1 covers 9 bases. Germline V gives CDR1 MGHDK, CDR2 SYGVNS. The J segment lost 7 bases and the V segment lost 6 bases, leaving 6 bases of the junction unmatched. The CDR3 runs to 14 residues. In DNA, the CDR3 is TGTGCCAGCAGCCGCACAGGGGGCAGTGAAAAACTGTTTTTT. It encodes CASSRTGGSEKLFF.

V and J are TRBV6-1 and TRBJ2-5; 9 bases agree with TRBD2. Germline V gene sequence: CDR1 MNHNS, CDR2 SASEGT. V was clipped by 5 bases and J by 8 bases; unmatched bases: 6. The CDR3 totals 13 residues. The CDR3 DNA is TGTGCCAGCAGTAGGGGACTAGCTGGTACCCAGTACTTC. Its translation: CASSRGLAGTQYF.

This clone was found a few times. This chain connects TRBV14 to TRBJ1-2, with D tentatively TRBD1 (5 bases). From germline, CDR1 is SGHDN and CDR2 FVKESK. There are 17 residues in the CDR3. V was shortened by 1 base and J by 4 bases, with 19 bases between the two germline ends. The chain's CDR3 is CASSQGFSGEGPYGYTF. For the CDR3, the DNA is TGTGCCAGCAGCCAAGGGTTTTCGGGGGAGGGACCCTATGGCTACACCTTC. Looking up the rest from reference TRBV14 and TRBJ1-2 gives the full variable domain: EAGVTQFPSHSVIEKGQTVTLRCDPISGHDNLYWYRRVMGKEIKFLLHFVKESKQDESGMPNNRFLAERTGGTYSTLKVQPAELEDSGVYFCASSQGFSGEGPYGYTFGSGTRLTVV.

This sequence joins TRBV13 and TRBJ1-2; perhaps TRBD1 as D (5 bases). V was clipped by 5 bases and J by 4 bases, with 26 bases between them. CDR3 length equals 18 residues. Germline CDR1 reads PRHDT; CDR2 reads FYEKMQ (reference sequence). In DNA form, the CDR3 reads TGTGCCAGCAGCCCCGGGACGCCCCTTGGAGGGACTCTCTATGGCTACACCTTC. Encoded protein: CASSPGTPLGGTLYGYTF. Supplemented by reference TRBV13 and TRBJ1-2, the full variable domain reads AAGVIQSPRHLIKEKRETATLKCYPIPRHDTVYWYQQGPGQDPQFLISFYEKMQSDKGSIPDRFSAQQFSDYHSELNMSSLELGDSALYFCASSPGTPLGGTLYGYTFGSGTRLTVV.

The J gene is TRBJ2-5, the V gene TRBV7-8; TRBD2 matches 13 bases. The germline V gene has CDR1 SGHVS and CDR2 FQNEAQ. V gave up 3 bases and J gave up 5 bases; unmatched junction bases: 6. This CDR3 region has 16 residues. The CDR3 sequence: CASSFGLAGVVETQYF. Written as DNA, the CDR3 is TGTGCCAGCAGCTTCGGACTAGCGGGAGTAGTGGAGACCCAGTACTTC.

By sample fraction, this clone is medium-sized. The genes are TRBV10-3 and TRBJ2-7; D possibly corresponds to TRBD2 (5 bases). V shed 11 bases and J shed 4 bases, with 18 bases lying between them. This CDR3 is built from 13 residues. The germline gives CDR1 ENHRY, CDR2 SYGVKD. The CDR3 here is CAPPKSGLYEQYF. CDR3 DNA: TGTGCCCCCCCTAAGAGCGGTTTATACGAGCAGTACTTC.

The chain combines TRBV28 with TRBJ2-7; TRBD2 matches 9 bases. This CDR3 spans 16 amino acids. The V gene end was trimmed by 2 bases and the J gene end by 0 bases; junction bases not matched to a gene: 5. The germline CDR1 and CDR2 sequences are MDHEN and SYDVKM. As DNA, the CDR3 is TGTGCCAGCAGTTTAGCGGCGGGAGGGTTCTCCTACGAGCAGTACTTC. Its translation is CASSLAAGGFSYEQYF.

The J gene is TRBJ2-5, the V gene TRBV6-1, with TRBD2 matching over 11 bases. Germline values: CDR1 MNHNS, CDR2 SASEGT. With 2 bases clipped from V and 8 bases from J, the junction kept 4 bases outside the gene matches. The CDR3 spans 14 residues. Written as DNA, the CDR3 is TGTGCCAGCAGTGAATTCACTAGCGGGAGTACCCAGTACTTC. This translates into CASSEFTSGSTQYF.

This clone occurred many times. The V gene is TRBV4-3, the J gene TRBJ2-7, with a tentative D call TRBD2 (5 bases). Germline V gives CDR1 LGHNA, CDR2 YSLEER. The CDR3 length is 14 residues. Trimming removed 4 bases at V and 6 bases at J, with 16 bases between. In DNA, the CDR3 is TGCGCCAGCAGCCCGGGTAGTGTGGCGGGCGAGCAGTACTTC. It encodes CASSPGSVAGEQYF.

The chain recombines TRBV30 with TRBJ1-6, with 9 positions matching TRBD1. V was clipped by 2 bases and J by 7 bases; unmatched bases: 6. Looked up from germline, CDR1 is GTSNPN and CDR2 is SVGIG (reference sequence). The CDR3 is 15 amino acids. The CDR3 region has the DNA TGTGCCTGGAGTAATCAGGACAGGGGAAATTCACCCCTCCACTTT. This gives the protein CAWSNQDRGNSPLHF. The whole variable domain, remainder taken from reference TRBV30 and TRBJ1-6, is SQTIHQWPATLVQPVGSPLSLECTVEGTSNPNLYWYRQAAGRGLQLLFYSVGIGQISSEVPQNLSASRPQDRQFILSSKKLLLSDSGFYLCAWSNQDRGNSPLHFGNGTRLTVT.

In its sample, this clone was seen a few times. The chain is built from TRBV4-1 and TRBJ2-6; 7 bases agree with TRBD2. After removal of 4 bases from V and 0 bases from J, the junction contained 6 bases not matched to a gene. The germline V gene encodes CDR1 MGHRA and CDR2 YSYEKL. The CDR3 has 17 amino acids. CDR3 in DNA: TGCGCCAGCAGCCCCGGACTAGAAGTCTCTGGGGCCAACGTCCTGACTTTC. Amino acids: CASSPGLEVSGANVLTF.

The chain employs TRBV6-1 and TRBJ1-1; 9 bases match TRBD1. From germline, CDR1 is MNHNS and CDR2 SASEGT. The CDR3 runs to 13 residues. The J segment lost 4 bases and the V segment lost 4 bases, leaving 1 base of the junction unmatched. CDR3 DNA sequence: TGTGCCAGCAGTGGGGACAGGGTCACTGAAGCTTTCTTT. Amino acids: CASSGDRVTEAFF.

The genes are TRBV10-3 and TRBJ2-7; D perhaps matches TRBD1 (5 bases). Germline V gene lookup returns CDR1 ENHRY and CDR2 SYGVKD. V dropped 0 bases and J dropped 3 bases, with 9 bases sitting between them. The CDR3 length is 14 residues. In DNA form, the CDR3 reads TGTGCCATCAGTGAGTCTAGGGGTTACTACGAGCAGTACTTC. Amino acid sequence: CAISESRGYYEQYF.

The chain combines TRBV4-3 with TRBJ1-2; D gene ambiguous. Germline CDR1 is LGHNA and CDR2 is YSLEER. With 1 base removed from V and 8 bases from J, the gap between germline ends came to 14 bases. CDR3 length equals 14 residues. The CDR3 sequence: CASSQVEGLGGYTF. CDR3 DNA sequence: TGCGCCAGCAGCCAAGTGGAGGGTCTTGGAGGCTACACCTTC.

This sequence joins TRBV5-8 and TRBJ1-5, with a possible D match to TRBD1 (5 bases). Trimming cost V 2 bases and J 0 bases, with 15 bases left between them. The CDR3 is 17 residues long. The germline gives CDR1 SGHTS, CDR2 YDEGEE. Here the CDR3 reads CASSLDPSTDSNQPQHF. The CDR3 DNA is TGTGCCAGCAGCTTAGACCCTTCGACAGATAGCAATCAGCCCCAGCATTTT.